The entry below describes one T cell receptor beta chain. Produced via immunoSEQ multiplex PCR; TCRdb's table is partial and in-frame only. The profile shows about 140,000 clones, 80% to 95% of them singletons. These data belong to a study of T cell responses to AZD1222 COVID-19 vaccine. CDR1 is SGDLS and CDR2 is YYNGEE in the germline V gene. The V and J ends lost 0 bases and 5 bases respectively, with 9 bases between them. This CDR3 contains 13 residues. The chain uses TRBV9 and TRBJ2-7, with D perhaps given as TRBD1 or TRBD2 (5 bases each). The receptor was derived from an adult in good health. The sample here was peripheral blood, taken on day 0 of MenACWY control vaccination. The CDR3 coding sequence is TGTGCCAGCAGCGTAGGATCGGGGCACGAGCAGTACTTC. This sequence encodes CASSVGSGHEQYF.